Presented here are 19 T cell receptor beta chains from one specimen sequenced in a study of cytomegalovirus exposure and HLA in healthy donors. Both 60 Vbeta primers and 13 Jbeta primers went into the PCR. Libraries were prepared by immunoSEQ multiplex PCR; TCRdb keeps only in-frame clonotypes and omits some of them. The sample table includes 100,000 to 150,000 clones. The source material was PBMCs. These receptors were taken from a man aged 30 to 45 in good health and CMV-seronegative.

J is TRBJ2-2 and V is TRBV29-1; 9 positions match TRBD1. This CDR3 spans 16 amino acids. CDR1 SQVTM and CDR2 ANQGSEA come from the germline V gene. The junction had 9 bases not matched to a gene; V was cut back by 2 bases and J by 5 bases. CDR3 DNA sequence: TGCAGCGTTGAAAAGCTTGGGACAGGGTTGACCGGGGAGCTGTTTTTT. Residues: CSVEKLGTGLTGELFF.

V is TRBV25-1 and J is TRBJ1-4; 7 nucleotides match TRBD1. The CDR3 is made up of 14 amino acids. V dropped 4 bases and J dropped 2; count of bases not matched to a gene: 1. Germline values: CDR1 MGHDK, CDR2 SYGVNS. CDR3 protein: CASSVGQTNEKLFF. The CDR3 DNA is TGTGCCAGCAGTGTGGGACAGACTAATGAAAAACTGTTTTTT.

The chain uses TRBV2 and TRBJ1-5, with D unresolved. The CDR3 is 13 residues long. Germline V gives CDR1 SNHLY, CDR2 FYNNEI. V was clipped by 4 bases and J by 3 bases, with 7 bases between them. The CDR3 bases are TGTGCCAGCAGTGCAGTCAACAATCAGCCCCAGCATTTT. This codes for CASSAVNNQPQHF.

CDR3 residues: CASRLTVAGSTEAFF. CDR3 bases: TGTGCCAGCAGACTTACGGTGGCGGGGTCCACTGAAGCTTTCTTT. The V gene is TRBV27, the J gene TRBJ1-1; D call uncertain. V was trimmed by 6 bases and J by 4 bases, leaving 18 bases between them. The germline V gene has CDR1 MNHEY and CDR2 SMNVEV (reference sequence). The CDR3 spans 15 residues.

CDR3 sequence: CASSQRLGYEQYF. The CDR3 DNA reads as TGTGCCAGCAGCCAAAGACTAGGTTACGAGCAGTACTTC. The chain has TRBV11-2 and TRBJ2-7; D possibly corresponds to TRBD2 (6 bases). Between the trimmed V and J ends, which lost 5 bases and 4 bases, there was a span of 12 bases. Germline CDR1 SGHAT, CDR2 FQNNGV. CDR3 length equals 13 residues.

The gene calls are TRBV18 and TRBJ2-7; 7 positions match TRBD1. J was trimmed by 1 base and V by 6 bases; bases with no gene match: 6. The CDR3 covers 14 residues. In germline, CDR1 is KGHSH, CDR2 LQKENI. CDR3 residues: CASSLDRQSYEQYF. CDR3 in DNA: TGTGCCAGCTCCCTGGACAGGCAATCCTACGAGCAGTACTTC.

CDR3 nucleotide sequence: TGTGCCAGCAGTCTCTACAGGGGGCCTGGAAATCAGCCCCAGCATTTT. It specifies CASSLYRGPGNQPQHF. The rearrangement links TRBV28 to TRBJ1-5; 9 positions agree with TRBD1. V lost 5 bases to trimming and J lost 4 bases; unmatched junction nucleotides: 9. The V gene's germline CDR1 is MDHEN and CDR2 SYDVKM. This CDR3 spans 16 amino acids.

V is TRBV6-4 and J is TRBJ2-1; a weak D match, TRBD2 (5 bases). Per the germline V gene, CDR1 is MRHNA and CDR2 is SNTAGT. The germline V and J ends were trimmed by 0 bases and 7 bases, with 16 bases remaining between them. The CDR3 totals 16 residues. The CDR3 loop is CASSDSRVRGVNEQFF. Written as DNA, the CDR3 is TGTGCCAGCAGTGACTCCCGGGTACGGGGAGTTAATGAGCAGTTCTTC.

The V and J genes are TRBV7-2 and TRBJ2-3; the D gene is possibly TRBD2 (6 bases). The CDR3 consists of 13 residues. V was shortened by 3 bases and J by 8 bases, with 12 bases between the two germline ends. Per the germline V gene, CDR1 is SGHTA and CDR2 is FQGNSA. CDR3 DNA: TGTGCCAGCAGCTTCGACCTGGGAGGTACGCAGTATTTT. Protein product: CASSFDLGGTQYF.

Here the CDR3 DNA reads TGTGCCAGCAGCTTAGATCGGGAGACAGGGGAGAGGAAGCAGTACTTC. Protein sequence: CASSLDRETGERKQYF. The chain has TRBV11-2 and TRBJ2-7; 8 nucleotides align to TRBD1. V dropped 0 bases and J dropped 8; count of bases not matched to a gene: 12. The CDR3 runs to 16 residues. Germline CDR1 and CDR2: SGHAT and FQNNGV.

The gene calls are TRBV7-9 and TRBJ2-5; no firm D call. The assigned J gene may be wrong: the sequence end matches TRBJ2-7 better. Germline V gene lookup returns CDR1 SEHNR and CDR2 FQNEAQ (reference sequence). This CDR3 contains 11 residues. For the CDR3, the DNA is TGTGCCAGCAGCTTCCTCAGCGAGCAGTACTTC. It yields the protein CASSFLSEQYF.

In DNA, the CDR3 is TGTGCCAGCAGTTGGCCCAGCGGTCGGACCGAGCAGTACTTC. Residues: CASSWPSGRTEQYF. V usage is TRBV2 and J usage is TRBJ2-7, with D perhaps matching TRBD2 (5 bases). This CDR3 region has 14 residues. Looked up from germline, CDR1 is SNHLY and CDR2 is FYNNEI. V was shortened by 5 bases and J by 6 bases, with 17 bases between the two germline ends. Full variable domain (missing parts from reference TRBV2 and TRBJ2-7): EPEVTQTPSHQVTQMGQEVILRCVPISNHLYFYWYRQILGQKVEFLVSFYNNEISEKSEIFDDQFSVERPDGSNFTLKIRSTKLEDSAMYFCASSWPSGRTEQYFGPGTRLTVT.

CDR3 coding DNA: TGTGCCAGCAGCCCGGACAGGTTGGCGACTGAAGCTTTCTTT. The encoded protein is CASSPDRLATEAFF. The rearrangement uses TRBV9 and TRBJ1-1, with 7 positions matching TRBD1. Germline CDR1 reads SGDLS; CDR2 reads YYNGEE. The CDR3 is 14 amino acids. Unmatched junction bases numbered 8, after V lost 4 bases and J lost 5 bases.

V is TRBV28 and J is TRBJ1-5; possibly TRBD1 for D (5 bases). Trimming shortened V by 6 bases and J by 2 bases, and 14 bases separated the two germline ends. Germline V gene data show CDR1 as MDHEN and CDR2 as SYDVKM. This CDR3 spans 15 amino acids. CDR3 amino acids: CASRGEGAGNQPQHF. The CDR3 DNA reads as TGTGCCAGCAGGGGGGAGGGAGCGGGCAATCAGCCCCAGCATTTT.

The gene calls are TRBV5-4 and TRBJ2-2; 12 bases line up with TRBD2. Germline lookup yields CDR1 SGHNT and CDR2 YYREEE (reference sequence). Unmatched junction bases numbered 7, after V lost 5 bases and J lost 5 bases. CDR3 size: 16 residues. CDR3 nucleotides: TGTGCCAGCAGGCAGACTAGCGGGAGAGGGACCGGGGAGCTGTTTTTT. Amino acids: CASRQTSGRGTGELFF.

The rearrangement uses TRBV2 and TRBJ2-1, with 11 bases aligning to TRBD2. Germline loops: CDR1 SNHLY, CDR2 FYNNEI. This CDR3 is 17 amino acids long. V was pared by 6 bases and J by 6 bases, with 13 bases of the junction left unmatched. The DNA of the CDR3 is TGTGCCAGCAGACAACAAGTACTAGCGGGAGTCGGCAATGAGCAGTTCTTC. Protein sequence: CASRQQVLAGVGNEQFF.

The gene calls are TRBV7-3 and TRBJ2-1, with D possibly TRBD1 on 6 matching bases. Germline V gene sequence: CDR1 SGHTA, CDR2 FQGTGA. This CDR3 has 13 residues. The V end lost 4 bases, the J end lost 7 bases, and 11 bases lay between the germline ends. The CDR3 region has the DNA TGTGCCAGCAGCTCAGGGGTGGGGAATGAGCAGTTCTTC. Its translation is CASSSGVGNEQFF.

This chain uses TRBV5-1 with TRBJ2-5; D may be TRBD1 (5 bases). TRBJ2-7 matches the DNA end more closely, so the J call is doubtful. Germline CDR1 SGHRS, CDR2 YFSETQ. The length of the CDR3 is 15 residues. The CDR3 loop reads CASSESPTASYEQYF. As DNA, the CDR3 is TGCGCCAGCAGCGAGTCCCCGACAGCCTCCTACGAGCAGTACTTC.

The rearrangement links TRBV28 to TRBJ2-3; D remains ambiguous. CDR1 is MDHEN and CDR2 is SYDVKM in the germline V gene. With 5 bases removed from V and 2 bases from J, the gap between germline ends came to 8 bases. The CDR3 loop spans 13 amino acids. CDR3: CASSRVLTDTQYF. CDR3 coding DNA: TGTGCCAGCAGTCGGGTCCTCACAGATACGCAGTATTTT.